This T cell receptor beta chain was sequenced during a study of shared clonotypes between healthy human individuals. This CDR3 has 13 amino acids. V lost 5 bases and J lost 1, with 8 bases in between. Germline CDR1 reads MDHEN; CDR2 reads SYDVKM. Profiling relied on immunoSEQ multiplex PCR, and the TCRdb table lists in-frame clones only, not all of them. The sample consists of approximately 2.3 million clones, just over 90% of them appearing once. The donors, all of them Caucasian adults, lived in Nashville, Tennessee. Study conclusions and caveats: Clonotypes not shared had lower generation probabilities than those common to all four donors. Among a few donors, roughly 5% of naive CD4 clonotypes were found in common. Large sequencing depth failed to make sorted-subset sequencing complete, rarefaction showed.

Concerning this clone: The target antigen is unknown. The same CDR3 arises from other DNA sequences in this sample as well.

Sequenced material: naive CD4+ T cells from PBMCs. Subset here: CD45RA+ positively selected. The V and J genes are TRBV28 and TRBJ1-2; TRBD1 is a possible D gene (6 bases). This TCR was sampled from a young man in good health. Some clones in this sample may be carry-over from other donors' samples. The CDR3 sequence: CASSPQGNYGYTF. The DNA of the CDR3 is TGTGCCAGCAGTCCACAGGGTAACTATGGCTACACCTTC.